These 17 T cell receptor beta chains were all obtained from the same sample, sequenced in a study of blood T cells in healthy people across ages. A J-beta primer mix and a sample-barcoded 5' primer were used in a second PCR of about 7 to 12 cycles. TCRdb analysed the 5' RACE reads with MiXCR anew, one entry per CDR3 protein. The sample contains approximately 690,000 distinct CDR3 sequences, 58% of which appear only once. Sample: blood. The receptors were sampled from a man in his fifties or sixties in good health.

The chain couples TRBV25-1 to TRBJ1-2, with a weak D call TRBD1 (5 bases). This CDR3 region has 12 residues. Trimming left V 6 bases short and J 8 bases short, with 13 bases between. CDR1 and CDR2 from the germline V gene are MGHDK and SYGVNS. This chain's CDR3 is CASSRLGEGYTF. The CDR3 DNA reads TGTGCCAGCAGCCGCTTGGGGGAAGGCTACACCTTC.

This chain uses TRBV7-8 with TRBJ2-4; D ambiguous. V was cut by 1 base and J by 15 bases, with 19 bases left in between. The CDR3 length is 14 residues. Germline CDR1 is SGHVS and CDR2 is FQNEAQ. Here the CDR3 DNA reads TGTGCCAGCAGCTTAGGGGGAAATGTCTACGAGCGGTACTTC. Protein product: CASSLGGNVYERYF.

The chain carries TRBV6-1 and TRBJ2-4, with D uncertain. In germline, CDR1 is MNHNS, CDR2 SASEGT. This CDR3 has 13 residues. Trimming cost V 3 bases and J 7 bases, with 10 bases left between them. This CDR3 is CASSESSSNIQYF. Written as DNA, the CDR3 is TGTGCCAGCAGTGAGTCCTCGTCGAACATTCAGTACTTC.

This clonotype was recorded a few times. The rearrangement links TRBV20-1 to TRBJ2-7; D unresolved. Trimming left V 5 bases short and J 6 bases short, with 11 bases between. The CDR3 is 11 residues long. In germline, CDR1 is DFQATT, CDR2 SNEGSKA (reference sequence). The CDR3 bases are TGCAGTGCTCAAAGACAAGGCGAGCAGTACTTC. As protein: CSAQRQGEQYF.

The V gene is TRBV3-1, the J gene TRBJ1-5; TRBD1 might be the D (6 bases). V lost 8 bases and J 5 bases, leaving 13 bases between the germline ends. The CDR3 has 13 amino acids. CDR1 LGHDT and CDR2 YNNKEL come from the germline V gene (reference sequence). This chain's CDR3 is CASAGGPDQPQHF. For the CDR3, the DNA is TGTGCCAGCGCGGGGGGCCCCGATCAGCCCCAGCATTTT.

The chain is built from TRBV2 and TRBJ1-1; no clear D gene. V lost 7 bases and J lost 1, with 7 bases in between. The germline V gene has CDR1 SNHLY and CDR2 FYNNEI. CDR3 size: 12 residues. For the CDR3, the DNA is TGTGCCAGCATTTCGACGAACACTGAAGCTTTCTTT. Translating gives CASISTNTEAFF.

This clonotype showed up just a few times. The chain carries TRBV5-1 and TRBJ2-5; the match to TRBD1 covers 9 bases. This CDR3 has 13 residues. Per the germline V gene, CDR1 is SGHRS and CDR2 is YFSETQ. The J segment lost 3 bases and the V segment lost 3 bases, leaving 0 bases of the junction unmatched. The CDR3 coding sequence is TGCGCCAGCAGCTGGACAGGGGAAGAGACCCAGTACTTC. It encodes CASSWTGEETQYF.

This clonotype was counted a few times. The chain carries TRBV5-6 and TRBJ2-1; 7 bases fit TRBD1. J lost 4 bases, V lost 4 bases, and 14 bases had no gene match. The CDR3 has 17 residues. The germline gives CDR1 SGHDT, CDR2 YYEEEE. CDR3 nucleotide sequence: TGTGCCAGCAGCGAGGAAACCGGGACAGCCTTTTACAATGAGCAGTTCTTC. As protein: CASSEETGTAFYNEQFF.

This chain connects TRBV18 to TRBJ2-5; D is ambiguous. CDR3 size: 12 residues. V shed 2 bases and J shed 3 bases, with 4 bases lying between them. Per the germline V gene, CDR1 is KGHSH and CDR2 is LQKENI. DNA for the CDR3: TGTGCCAGCTCACCATTGAAAGAGACCCAGTACTTC. Protein sequence: CASSPLKETQYF.

This sequence joins TRBV6-5 and TRBJ2-7; no firm D call. The germline V gene encodes CDR1 MNHEY and CDR2 SVGAGI. The CDR3 length is 14 residues. With 4 bases removed from V and 0 bases from J, the gap between germline ends came to 10 bases. The CDR3 is CASSSGHDSYEQYF. CDR3 DNA: TGTGCCAGCAGTTCAGGCCATGACTCCTACGAGCAGTACTTC.

J is TRBJ2-1 and V is TRBV20-1; 10 bases map to TRBD1. Unmatched junction bases numbered 14, after V lost 6 bases and J lost 0 bases. In germline, CDR1 is DFQATT, CDR2 SNEGSKA (reference sequence). This CDR3 contains 18 residues. CDR3 in amino acids: CSAVSGTGAWSSYNEQFF. Here the CDR3 DNA reads TGCAGTGCAGTGTCCGGGACAGGGGCTTGGAGCTCCTACAATGAGCAGTTCTTC.

Ten or more counts support this clonotype. The rearrangement links TRBV5-1 to TRBJ2-1; maybe TRBD1 (6 bases). The CDR3 is 14 residues long. Germline V gene lookup returns CDR1 SGHRS and CDR2 YFSETQ. Trimming took 4 bases from V and 4 from J, leaving 12 bases between them. DNA for the CDR3: TGCGCCAGCAGCATACAGGGTGGGTACAATGAGCAGTTCTTC. It yields the protein CASSIQGGYNEQFF.

This chain joins TRBV6-2 or TRBV6-3 and TRBJ2-3; 11 bases align to TRBD2. V shed 6 bases and J 2 bases; nucleotides not matched to a gene: 7. This CDR3 comprises 16 residues. From germline, CDR1 is MNHEY and CDR2 SVGEGT. The CDR3 DNA reads as TGTGCCAGCAGCGAACTAGCGGGAGAACCCACAGATACGCAGTATTTT. This encodes CASSELAGEPTDTQYF.

This clonotype occurred once. The chain carries TRBV5-1 and TRBJ2-1; 10 bases match TRBD1. Looked up from germline, CDR1 is SGHRS and CDR2 is YFSETQ. The CDR3 length is 16 residues. Trimming took 0 bases from V and 6 from J; bases not matched to a gene: 6. The CDR3 DNA sequence: TGCGCCAGCAGCTTGGCCGGGACAGGGGCCGTCAATGAGCAGTTCTTC. Its protein product is CASSLAGTGAVNEQFF.

The gene calls are TRBV9 and TRBJ1-5, with D maybe TRBD1 (5 bases). CDR3 length: 15 amino acids. Per germline, CDR1 SGDLS and CDR2 YYNGEE. The V end lost 0 bases, the J end lost 3 bases, and 10 bases lay between the germline ends. The CDR3 loop reads CASSVGGGDNQPQHF. The CDR3, as DNA: TGTGCCAGCAGCGTAGGTGGAGGGGACAATCAGCCCCAGCATTTT. The full variable domain, with the rest looked up from reference TRBV9 and TRBJ1-5, is DSGVTQTPKHLITATGQRVTLRCSPRSGDLSVYWYQQSLDQGLQFLIQYYNGEERAKGNILERFSAQQFPDLHSELNLSSLELGDSALYFCASSVGGGDNQPQHFGDGTRLSIL.

This clonotype was seen only a few times. The chain employs TRBV2 and TRBJ2-4; D may correspond to TRBD1 or TRBD2 (6 bases each). V was cut by 8 bases and J by 3 bases, with 14 bases left in between. The CDR3 has 14 amino acids. Germline V gene lookup returns CDR1 SNHLY and CDR2 FYNNEI. CDR3 DNA: TGTGCCAGCCTTGGGGGGCCCGGCAAAAACATTCAGTACTTC. Its protein product is CASLGGPGKNIQYF.

The chain links TRBV13 to TRBJ2-5; D gene ambiguous. V was pared by 1 base and J by 0 bases, with 6 bases between. The CDR3 contains 14 residues. CDR1 and CDR2 (germline): PRHDT, FYEKMQ (reference sequence). The CDR3 nucleotides are TGTGCCAGCAGCTTAGATCAATACCAAGAGACCCAGTACTTC. Its translation is CASSLDQYQETQYF.